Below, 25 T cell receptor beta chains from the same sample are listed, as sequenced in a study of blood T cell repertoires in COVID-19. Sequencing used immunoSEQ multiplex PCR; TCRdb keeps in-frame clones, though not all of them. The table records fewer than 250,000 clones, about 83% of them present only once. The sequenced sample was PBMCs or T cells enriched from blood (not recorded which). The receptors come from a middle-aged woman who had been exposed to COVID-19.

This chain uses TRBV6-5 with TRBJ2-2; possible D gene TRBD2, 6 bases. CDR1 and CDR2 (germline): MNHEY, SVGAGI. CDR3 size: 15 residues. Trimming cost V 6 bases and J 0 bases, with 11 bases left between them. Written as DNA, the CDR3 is TGTGCCAGCAGGACTAGACCCTCGAACACCGGGGAGCTGTTTTTT. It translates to CASRTRPSNTGELFF.

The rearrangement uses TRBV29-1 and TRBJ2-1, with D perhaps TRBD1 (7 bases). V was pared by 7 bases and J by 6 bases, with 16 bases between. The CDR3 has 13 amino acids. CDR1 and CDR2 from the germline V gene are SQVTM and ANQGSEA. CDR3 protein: CSGRGDSFNEQFF. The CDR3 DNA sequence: TGCAGCGGGCGCGGGGACAGCTTCAATGAGCAGTTCTTC.

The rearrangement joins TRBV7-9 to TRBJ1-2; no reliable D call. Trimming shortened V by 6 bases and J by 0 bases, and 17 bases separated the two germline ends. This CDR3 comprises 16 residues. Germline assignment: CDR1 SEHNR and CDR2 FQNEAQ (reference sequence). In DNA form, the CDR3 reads TGTGCCAGCAGTCCTGCGGCAGCTCAAGCTAACTATGGCTACACCTTC. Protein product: CASSPAAAQANYGYTF.

This chain's CDR3 is CASSYAPGTGFYGYTF. The CDR3, as DNA: TGTGCCAGCAGTTACGCGCCCGGGACAGGGTTCTATGGCTACACCTTC. V gene TRBV6-5 combines with J gene TRBJ1-2; 9 nucleotides line up with TRBD1. Germline CDR1 is MNHEY and CDR2 is SVGAGI. The CDR3 sequence is 16 residues long. V lost 2 bases to trimming and J lost 4 bases; unmatched junction nucleotides: 8.

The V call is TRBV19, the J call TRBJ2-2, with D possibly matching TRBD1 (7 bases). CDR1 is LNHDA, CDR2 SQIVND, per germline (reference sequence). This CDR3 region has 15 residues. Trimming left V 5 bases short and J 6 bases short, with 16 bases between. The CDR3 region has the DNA TGTGCCAGTAGTTCCCAGGGGGGAATCGCCGGGGAGCTGTTTTTT. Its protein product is CASSSQGGIAGELFF.

The CDR3 bases are TGTGCCAGCAGCCAAATACAGGACACTGAAGCTTTCTTT. Protein: CASSQIQDTEAFF. This chain links TRBV14 with TRBJ1-1; D is possibly TRBD1 (5 bases). The CDR3 covers 13 residues. Germline V lookup: CDR1 SGHDN, CDR2 FVKESK. Trimming pared 2 bases from V and 3 bases from J, leaving 7 bases between.

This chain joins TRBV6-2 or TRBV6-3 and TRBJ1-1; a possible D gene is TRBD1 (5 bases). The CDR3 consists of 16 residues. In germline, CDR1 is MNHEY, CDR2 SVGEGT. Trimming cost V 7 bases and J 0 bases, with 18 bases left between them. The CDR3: CASTPDRRPMNTEAFF. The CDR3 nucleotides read TGTGCCAGCACCCCCGACAGACGTCCGATGAACACTGAAGCTTTCTTT.

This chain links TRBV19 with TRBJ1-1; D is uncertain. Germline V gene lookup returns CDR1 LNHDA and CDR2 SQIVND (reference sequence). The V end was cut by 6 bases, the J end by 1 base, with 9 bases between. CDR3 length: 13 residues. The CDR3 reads CASSPVANTEAFF. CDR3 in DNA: TGTGCCAGTAGCCCGGTAGCGAACACTGAAGCTTTCTTT.

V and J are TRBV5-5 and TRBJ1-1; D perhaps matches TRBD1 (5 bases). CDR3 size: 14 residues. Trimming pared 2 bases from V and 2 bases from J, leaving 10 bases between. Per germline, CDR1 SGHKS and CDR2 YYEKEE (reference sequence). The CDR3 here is CASSFLGDNTEAFF. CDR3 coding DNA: TGTGCCAGCAGCTTCCTAGGGGATAACACTGAAGCTTTCTTT.

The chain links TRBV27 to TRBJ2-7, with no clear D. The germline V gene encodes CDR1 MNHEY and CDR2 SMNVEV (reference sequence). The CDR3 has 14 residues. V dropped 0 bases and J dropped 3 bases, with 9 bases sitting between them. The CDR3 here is CASSLSTGYYEQYF. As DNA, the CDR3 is TGTGCCAGCAGTTTATCGACGGGTTACTACGAGCAGTACTTC.

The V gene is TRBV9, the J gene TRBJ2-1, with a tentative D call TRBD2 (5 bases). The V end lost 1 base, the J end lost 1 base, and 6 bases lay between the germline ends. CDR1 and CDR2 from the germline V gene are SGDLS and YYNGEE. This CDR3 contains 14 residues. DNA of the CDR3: TGTGCCAGCAGCGTAACGGGATCCTACAATGAGCAGTTCTTC. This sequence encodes CASSVTGSYNEQFF.

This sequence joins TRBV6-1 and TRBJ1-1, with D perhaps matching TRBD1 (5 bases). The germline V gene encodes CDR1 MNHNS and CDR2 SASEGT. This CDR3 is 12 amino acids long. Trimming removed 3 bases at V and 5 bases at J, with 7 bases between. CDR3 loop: CASSDAGTEAFF. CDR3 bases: TGTGCCAGCAGTGACGCAGGGACTGAAGCTTTCTTT.

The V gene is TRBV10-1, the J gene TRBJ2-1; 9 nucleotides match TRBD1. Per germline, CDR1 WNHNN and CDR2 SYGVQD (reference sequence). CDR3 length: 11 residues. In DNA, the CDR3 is TGCGCAGCAGTGAGTGGGGACAGGGAGTTCTTC. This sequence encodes CAAVSGDREFF.

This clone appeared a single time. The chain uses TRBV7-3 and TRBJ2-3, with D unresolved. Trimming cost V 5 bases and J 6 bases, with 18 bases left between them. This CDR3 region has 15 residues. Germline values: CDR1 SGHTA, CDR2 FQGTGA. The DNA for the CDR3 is TGTGCCAGCAGCCTATACGGGTTAGAAGGCGATACGCAGTATTTT. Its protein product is CASSLYGLEGDTQYF.

As DNA, the CDR3 is TGTGCCAGCAGCTTAGACCCCTTCGGGGGGGCAGATACGCAGTATTTT. This codes for CASSLDPFGGADTQYF. The chain joins TRBV7-2 to TRBJ2-3; 8 bases fit TRBD2. CDR1 and CDR2 (germline): SGHTA, FQGNSA. After removal of 1 base from V and 4 bases from J, the junction contained 7 bases not matched to a gene. The CDR3 has 16 amino acids.

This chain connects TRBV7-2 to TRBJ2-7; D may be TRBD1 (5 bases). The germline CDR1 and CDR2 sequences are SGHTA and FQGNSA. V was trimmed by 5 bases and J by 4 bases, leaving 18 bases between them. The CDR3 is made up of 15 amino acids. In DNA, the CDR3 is TGTGCCAGCAGCACCCAAGCAGGGTGGAAGTACGAGCAGTACTTC. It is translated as CASSTQAGWKYEQYF.

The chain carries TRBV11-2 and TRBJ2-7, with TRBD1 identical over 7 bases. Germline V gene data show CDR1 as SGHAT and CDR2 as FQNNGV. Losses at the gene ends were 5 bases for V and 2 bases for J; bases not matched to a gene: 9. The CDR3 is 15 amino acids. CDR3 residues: CASSRGQERTYEQYF. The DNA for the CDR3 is TGTGCCAGCAGCCGAGGACAGGAACGGACCTACGAGCAGTACTTC.

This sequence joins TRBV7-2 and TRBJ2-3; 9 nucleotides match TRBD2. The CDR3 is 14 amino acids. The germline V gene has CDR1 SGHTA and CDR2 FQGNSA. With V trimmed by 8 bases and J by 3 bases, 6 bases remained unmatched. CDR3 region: CASGGGGATDTQYF. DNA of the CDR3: TGTGCCAGCGGGGGCGGGGGGGCAACAGATACGCAGTATTTT.

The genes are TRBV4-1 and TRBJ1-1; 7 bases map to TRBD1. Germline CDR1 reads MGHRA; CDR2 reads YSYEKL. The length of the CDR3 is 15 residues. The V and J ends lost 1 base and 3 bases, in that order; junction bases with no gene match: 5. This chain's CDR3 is CASSQGKDRDTEAFF. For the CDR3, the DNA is TGCGCCAGCAGCCAAGGTAAAGACAGGGACACTGAAGCTTTCTTT.

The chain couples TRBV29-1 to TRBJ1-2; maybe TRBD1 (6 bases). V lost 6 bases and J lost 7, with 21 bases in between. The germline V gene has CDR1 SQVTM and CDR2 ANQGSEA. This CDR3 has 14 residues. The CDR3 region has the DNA TGCAGCGTCAGAGGTTTGTTCAAGGGGGTTGGCTACACCTTC. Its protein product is CSVRGLFKGVGYTF. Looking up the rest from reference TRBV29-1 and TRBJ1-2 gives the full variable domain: SAVISQKPSRDICQRGTSLTIQCQVDSQVTMMFWYRQQPGQSLTLIATANQGSEATYESGFVIDKFPISRPNLTFSTLTVSNMSPEDSSIYLCSVRGLFKGVGYTFGSGTRLTVV.

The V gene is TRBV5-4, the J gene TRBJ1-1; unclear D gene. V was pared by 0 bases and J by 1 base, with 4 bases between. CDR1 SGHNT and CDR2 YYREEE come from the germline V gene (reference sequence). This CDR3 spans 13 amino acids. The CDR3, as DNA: TGTGCCAGCAGCTTGGTCCGGAACACTGAAGCTTTCTTT. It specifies CASSLVRNTEAFF.

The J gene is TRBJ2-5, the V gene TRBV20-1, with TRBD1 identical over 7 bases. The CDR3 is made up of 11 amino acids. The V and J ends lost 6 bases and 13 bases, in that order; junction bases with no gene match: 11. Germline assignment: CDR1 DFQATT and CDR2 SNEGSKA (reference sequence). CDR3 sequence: CSARPDRQTYF. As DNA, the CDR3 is TGCAGTGCCAGACCGGACAGGCAGACGTACTTC.

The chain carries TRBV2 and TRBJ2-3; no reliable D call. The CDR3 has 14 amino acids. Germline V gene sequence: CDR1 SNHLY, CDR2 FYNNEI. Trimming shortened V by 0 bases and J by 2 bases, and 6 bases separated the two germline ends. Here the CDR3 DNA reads TGTGCCAGCAGTGAAGCTACAAACACAGATACGCAGTATTTT. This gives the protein CASSEATNTDTQYF.

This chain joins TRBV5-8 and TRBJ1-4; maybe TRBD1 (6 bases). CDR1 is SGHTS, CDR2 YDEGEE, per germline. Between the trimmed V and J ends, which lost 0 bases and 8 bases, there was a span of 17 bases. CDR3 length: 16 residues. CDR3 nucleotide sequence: TGTGCCAGCAGCTTGGGTACAGGGTTCACGGGGGAAAAACTGTTTTTT. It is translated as CASSLGTGFTGEKLFF.

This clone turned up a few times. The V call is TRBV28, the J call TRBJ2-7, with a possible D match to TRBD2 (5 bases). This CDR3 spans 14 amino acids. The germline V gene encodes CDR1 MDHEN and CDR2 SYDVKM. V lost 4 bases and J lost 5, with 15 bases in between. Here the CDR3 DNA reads TGTGCCAGCAGTTCGGGTACGGGGTTCCACGAGCAGTACTTC. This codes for CASSSGTGFHEQYF.